These 23 T cell receptor beta chains originate from one sample sequenced in a study of T cell repertoires in cytomegalovirus infection. TCRdb processed the reads anew with MiXCR; each CDR3 protein has one entry. The sample lists around 250,000 distinct CDR3 sequences; approximately 17% were seen once. The sample comprised CD8+ T cells from PBMCs. These receptors were taken from a human donor in good health (CMV status not recorded). Some clones in this sample may be carry-over from other donors' samples.

As regards this clonotype: Just one base apart from a much larger clone, this may be a read error. The rearrangement joins TRBV28 to TRBJ2-7; possibly TRBD1 for D (6 bases). CDR1 is MDHEN and CDR2 is SYDVKM in the germline V gene. The CDR3 has 15 residues. Trimming took 6 bases from V and 5 from J, leaving 20 bases between them. CDR3 sequence: CASSTTRDKIDEQYF. For the CDR3, the DNA is TGTGCCAGCAGCACTACTCGGGACAAAATCGACGAGCAGTACTTC.

The chain joins TRBV6-1 to TRBJ1-1; D is perhaps TRBD1 (5 bases). Germline CDR1 is MNHNS and CDR2 is SASEGT. Between the trimmed V and J ends, which lost 1 base and 3 bases, there was a span of 15 bases. The CDR3 covers 16 residues. CDR3 residues: CASSEGHSTGDTEAFF. CDR3 nucleotide sequence: TGTGCCAGCAGTGAAGGACACTCAACGGGGGACACTGAAGCTTTCTTT.

The gene calls are TRBV6-2 or TRBV6-3 and TRBJ2-6, with 7 bases that match TRBD1. The CDR3 runs 17 residues. J lost 0 bases, V lost 4 bases, and 6 bases had no gene match. The germline gives CDR1 MNHEY, CDR2 SVGEGT. The CDR3 region has the DNA TGTGCCAGCAGTTCCGGGACAGCAAGCTCTGGGGCCAACGTCCTGACTTTC. It specifies CASSSGTASSGANVLTF.

At least ten counts were recorded for this clonotype. V is TRBV10-3 and J is TRBJ1-2; D is unresolved. Trimming pared 0 bases from V and 6 bases from J, leaving 14 bases between. CDR1 and CDR2 (germline): ENHRY, SYGVKD. The CDR3 covers 15 residues. The CDR3 region has the DNA TGTGCCATCAGTGAGTCGTGGGGAGGAGGCCATGGCTACACCTTC. Translating gives CAISESWGGGHGYTF.

The chain is built from TRBV28 and TRBJ1-6; D uncertain. The germline V gene encodes CDR1 MDHEN and CDR2 SYDVKM. V lost 7 bases and J 0 bases, leaving 10 bases between the germline ends. This CDR3 has 15 amino acids. CDR3 protein: CASNKSGSYNSPLHF. In DNA form, the CDR3 reads TGTGCCAGCAACAAGTCAGGCTCCTATAATTCACCCCTCCACTTT.

At least ten counts were recorded for this clonotype. The J gene is TRBJ1-2, the V gene TRBV12-3 or TRBV12-4, with a possible D match to TRBD1 (5 bases). This CDR3 comprises 14 residues. V gave up 2 bases and J gave up 4 bases, with 11 bases separating them. CDR3 sequence: CASSLRGASYGYTF. The DNA for the CDR3 is TGTGCCAGCAGTTTACGAGGGGCGTCCTATGGCTACACCTTC.

The chain employs TRBV19 and TRBJ2-2; D ambiguous. The V gene lost 5 bases and the J gene lost 6 bases, with 10 bases spanning the gap. Looked up from germline, CDR1 is LNHDA and CDR2 is SQIVND (reference sequence). This CDR3 is built from 13 residues. The CDR3 region has the DNA TGTGCCAGTAGTGAAGTAGCTGCCGGGGAGCTGTTTTTT. It specifies CASSEVAAGELFF.

In this sample, this clonotype turned up many times. The gene calls are TRBV7-6 and TRBJ1-6; D unresolved. V was cut by 5 bases and J by 8 bases, with 10 bases left in between. The CDR3 totals 13 residues. Germline V gives CDR1 SGHVS, CDR2 FNYEAQ. The CDR3 DNA is TGTGCCAGCAGCCCCTCCCCGGATTCACCCCTCCACTTT. This gives the protein CASSPSPDSPLHF.

This clonotype was seen many times. The V call is TRBV7-6, the J call TRBJ2-2; possible D gene TRBD1, 5 bases. Per germline, CDR1 SGHVS and CDR2 FNYEAQ. CDR3 length equals 16 residues. V was shortened by 6 bases and J by 3 bases, with 17 bases between the two germline ends. CDR3 sequence: CASSSGSVGYTGELFF. The CDR3 DNA reads as TGTGCCAGCAGTTCAGGGTCGGTCGGGTACACCGGGGAGCTGTTTTTT.

This clonotype was seen many times. V gene TRBV5-4 combines with J gene TRBJ1-2, with TRBD1 matching 7 bases. Per the germline V gene, CDR1 is SGHNT and CDR2 is YYREEE (reference sequence). This CDR3 has 17 amino acids. Trimming took 4 bases from V and 4 from J; bases not matched to a gene: 16. DNA of the CDR3: TGTGCCAGCAGCCCCCAGGGGTCCAGGGGGAGATTCTATGGCTACACCTTC. It is translated as CASSPQGSRGRFYGYTF.

This chain joins TRBV6-6 and TRBJ1-3, with D uncertain. In germline, CDR1 is MNHNY, CDR2 SVGAGI (reference sequence). The CDR3 runs to 15 residues. The V gene lost 5 bases and the J gene lost 2 bases, with 13 bases spanning the gap. The CDR3 here is CASSTPRGPGNTIYF. The CDR3 DNA reads TGTGCCAGCAGTACTCCCCGCGGGCCTGGAAACACCATATATTTT.

This clonotype was counted ten times or more. The chain combines TRBV4-1 with TRBJ1-2; 8 bases match TRBD1. Germline values: CDR1 MGHRA, CDR2 YSYEKL. The junction had 12 bases not matched to a gene; V was cut back by 4 bases and J by 2 bases. The CDR3 totals 17 residues. The CDR3 sequence: CASSPTNGGQENYGYTF. The CDR3 nucleotides read TGCGCCAGCAGCCCTACAAATGGGGGACAGGAAAACTATGGCTACACCTTC.

This clonotype was picked up a small number of times. The rearrangement uses TRBV5-5 and TRBJ2-3; D is unresolved. V lost 1 base, J lost 0 bases, and 3 bases lay in between. Germline CDR1 and CDR2: SGHKS and YYEKEE (reference sequence). There are 13 residues in the CDR3. This CDR3 is CASSLWSTDTQYF. The CDR3 DNA is TGTGCCAGCAGCTTGTGGAGCACAGATACGCAGTATTTT.

At least ten counts were recorded for this clonotype. The chain combines TRBV28 with TRBJ1-1, with a tentative D call TRBD1 (5 bases). Germline loops: CDR1 MDHEN, CDR2 SYDVKM. With 6 bases removed from V and 6 bases from J, the gap between germline ends came to 14 bases. This CDR3 spans 13 amino acids. The CDR3 spells CASRLPGTAEAFF. CDR3 sequence (DNA): TGTGCCAGCAGATTACCCGGGACCGCTGAAGCTTTCTTT.

This clonotype was observed a few times. This chain uses TRBV20-1 with TRBJ2-1; 15 bases match TRBD2. The CDR3 consists of 21 residues. The trim removed 0 bases at V and 4 bases at J, leaving 16 bases unmatched. Germline V gene lookup returns CDR1 DFQATT and CDR2 SNEGSKA (reference sequence). Written as DNA, the CDR3 is TGCAGTGCTAGAGATAGTGGGCCACGGACTAGCGGGGGGGCACTATACAATGAGCAGTTCTTC. It specifies CSARDSGPRTSGGALYNEQFF.

The chain is built from TRBV29-1 and TRBJ2-5; 7 bases line up with TRBD2. This CDR3 has 15 amino acids. V gave up 1 base and J gave up 1 base; unmatched junction bases: 6. CDR1 and CDR2 from the germline V gene are SQVTM and ANQGSEA. In DNA, the CDR3 is TGCAGCGTTGAAGGGGCTAGCGGAACCCAAGAGACCCAGTACTTC. This gives the protein CSVEGASGTQETQYF.

There are a few counts of this clonotype. This sequence joins TRBV6-8 and TRBJ2-1; 7 bases map to TRBD2. The CDR3 loop spans 18 amino acids. Germline-derived CDR1 and CDR2 are MNHGY and SAAAGT. V shed 1 base, J shed 3 bases, and the junction held 12 bases outside the gene matches. CDR3 in DNA: TGTGCCAGCAGTTACTTCTGGGGGGGGGAGGGAAACTACAATGAGCAGTTCTTC. Encoded protein: CASSYFWGGEGNYNEQFF.

This clonotype was detected ten times or more. The gene calls are TRBV7-9 and TRBJ2-7; D assignment may be TRBD1 or TRBD2 (7 bases each). The germline CDR1 and CDR2 sequences are SEHNR and FQNEAQ (reference sequence). This CDR3 is built from 14 residues. The ends were cut back, 7 bases at V and 4 bases at J, with 17 bases in the middle. CDR3 loop: CASTPGGAGYEQYF. The CDR3 nucleotides read TGTGCCAGCACCCCAGGGGGAGCGGGATACGAGCAGTACTTC. Full variable domain (rest looked up from reference TRBV7-9 and TRBJ2-7): DTGVSQNPRHKITKRGQNVTFRCDPISEHNRLYWYRQTLGQGPEFLTYFQNEAQLEKSRLLSDRFSAERPKGSFSTLEIQRTEQGDSAMYLCASTPGGAGYEQYFGPGTRLTVT.

With regard to this clonotype: The junction shows a germline mismatch at one end, possibly a read error. This chain links TRBV27 with TRBJ1-6; weak D call: TRBD1 (6 bases). This CDR3 has 15 residues. Looked up from germline, CDR1 is MNHEY and CDR2 is SMNVEV (reference sequence). CDR3 residues: CANSLRGRQNSPLHF. CDR3 nucleotides: TGTGCCAACAGTTTAAGGGGGAGACAGAATTCACCCCTCCACTTT.

This clonotype was found a few times. The chain joins TRBV2 to TRBJ1-2; a weak D match, TRBD1 (5 bases). Trimming removed 6 bases from V and 4 bases from J, with 21 bases in between. This CDR3 spans 16 amino acids. Germline V gene lookup returns CDR1 SNHLY and CDR2 FYNNEI. DNA for the CDR3: TGTGCCAGCAGCAGAGCCCGCAGGGCGGACGCCTATGGCTACACCTTC. Translated, it gives CASSRARRADAYGYTF.

This clonotype was recorded many times. The chain combines TRBV7-2 with TRBJ2-3, with 13 bases lining up with TRBD2. This CDR3 contains 15 residues. The germline V gene encodes CDR1 SGHTA and CDR2 FQGNSA. Trimming cost V 5 bases and J 4 bases; bases outside gene matches: 3. This CDR3 is CASSPGTSGADTQYF. DNA for the CDR3: TGTGCCAGCAGCCCCGGGACTAGCGGGGCAGATACGCAGTATTTT.

This chain links TRBV4-1 with TRBJ2-5; TRBD2 is a possible D gene (6 bases). The germline gives CDR1 MGHRA, CDR2 YSYEKL. CDR3 size: 16 residues. Trimming cost V 2 bases and J 2 bases, with 15 bases left between them. The CDR3 spells CASSQPPTGEQETQYF. DNA for the CDR3: TGCGCCAGCAGCCAACCCCCCACGGGGGAACAAGAGACCCAGTACTTC.

This clonotype was observed a handful of times. The chain joins TRBV20-1 to TRBJ2-7; 12 bases align to TRBD2. V shed 1 base and J 3 bases; nucleotides not matched to a gene: 1. CDR3 length equals 14 residues. CDR1 is DFQATT, CDR2 SNEGSKA, per germline (reference sequence). The CDR3 spells CSARGLAGDYEQYF. The CDR3 nucleotides are TGCAGTGCTAGAGGACTAGCGGGGGACTACGAGCAGTACTTC.